This TCR beta chain was obtained from a study of T cells in Graves' hyperthyroidism and ophthalmopathy. The source material, RNA transcripts, was used to amplify TCR beta CDR3 regions. HTBI primers drove first-round RT-PCR of the TCR CDR3. TCRdb recomputed calls from the multiplex PCR reads with MiXCR, one row per CDR3 protein. The profile shows hundreds of thousands of distinct CDR3 sequences, approximately 13% of them singletons. A few counts support this clonotype. The sequencing input was blood. The TCR was taken from a woman aged 18-29 years with Graves' hyperthyroidism.

The CDR3 DNA is TGTGCCAGCACATTTCTGGGGACAGGGGATATGAACACTGAAGCTTTCTTT. It translates to CASTFLGTGDMNTEAFF. The chain employs TRBV5-6 and TRBJ1-1, with 10 bases identical to TRBD1. Germline V gene sequence: CDR1 SGHDT, CDR2 YYEEEE. The V gene end was trimmed by 6 bases and the J gene end by 0 bases; junction bases not matched to a gene: 11. CDR3 size: 17 residues.